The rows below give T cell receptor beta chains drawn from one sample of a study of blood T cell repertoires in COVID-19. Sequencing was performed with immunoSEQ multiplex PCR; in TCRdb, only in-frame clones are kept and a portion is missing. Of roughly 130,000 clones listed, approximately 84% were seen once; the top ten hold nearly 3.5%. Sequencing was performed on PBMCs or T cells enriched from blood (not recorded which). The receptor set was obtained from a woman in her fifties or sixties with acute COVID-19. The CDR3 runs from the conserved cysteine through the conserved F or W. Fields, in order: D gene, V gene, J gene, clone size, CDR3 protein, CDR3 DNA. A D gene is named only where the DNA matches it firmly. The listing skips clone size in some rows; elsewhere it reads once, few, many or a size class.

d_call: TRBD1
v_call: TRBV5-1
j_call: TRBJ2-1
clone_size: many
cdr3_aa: CASSWPRTGTSYNEQFF
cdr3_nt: TGCGCCAGCAGCTGGCCCCGGACAGGAACCTCCTACAATGAGCAGTTCTTC

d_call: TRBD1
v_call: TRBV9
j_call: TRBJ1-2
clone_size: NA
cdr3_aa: CASSPSTGPYGYTF
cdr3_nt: TGTGCCAGCAGCCCCTCGACAGGGCCCTATGGCTACACCTTC

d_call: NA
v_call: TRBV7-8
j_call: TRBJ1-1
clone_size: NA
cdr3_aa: CASSLAGGNGMNTEAFF
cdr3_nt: TGTGCCAGCAGCTTAGCGGGAGGTAATGGCATGAACACTGAAGCTTTCTTT

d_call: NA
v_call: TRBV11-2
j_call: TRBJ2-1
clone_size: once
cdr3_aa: CARSPLKPRLAEQFF
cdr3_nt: TGTGCCAGGAGCCCTTTAAAGCCGAGACTTGCCGAGCAGTTCTTC

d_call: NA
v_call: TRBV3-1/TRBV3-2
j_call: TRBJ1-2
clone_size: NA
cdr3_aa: CASSQGGGHYGYTF
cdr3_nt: TGTGCCAGCAGCCAAGGGGGGGGGCACTATGGCTACACCTTC

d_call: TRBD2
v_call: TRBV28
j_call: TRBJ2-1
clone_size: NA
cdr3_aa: CASSRTSGRYNEQFF
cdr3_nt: TGTGCCAGCAGCCGGACTAGCGGACGTTACAATGAGCAGTTCTTC

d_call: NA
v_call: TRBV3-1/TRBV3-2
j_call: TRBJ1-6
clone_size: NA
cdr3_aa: CASSLAPQTAYNSPLHF
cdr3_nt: TGTGCCAGCAGCCTAGCCCCCCAGACAGCGTATAATTCACCCCTCCACTTT

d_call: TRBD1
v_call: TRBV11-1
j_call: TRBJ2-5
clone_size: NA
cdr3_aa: CASSTGGKTQYF
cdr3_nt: TGTGCCAGCAGCACAGGGGGTAAGACCCAGTACTTC

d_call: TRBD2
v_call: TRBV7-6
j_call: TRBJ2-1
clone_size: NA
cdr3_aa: CASSLLSPRGLAGSNEQFF
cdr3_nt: TGTGCCAGCAGCTTATTGAGTCCCAGGGGACTAGCGGGAAGCAATGAGCAGTTCTTC

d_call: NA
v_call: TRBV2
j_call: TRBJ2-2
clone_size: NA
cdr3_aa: CASSGGLARTGELFF
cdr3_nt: TGTGCCAGCAGTGGGGGGCTGGCGCGCACCGGGGAGCTGTTTTTT

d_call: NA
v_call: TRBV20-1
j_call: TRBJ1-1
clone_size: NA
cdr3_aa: CSASGGTGYTEAFF
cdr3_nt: TGCAGTGCTAGTGGGGGAACGGGGTACACTGAAGCTTTCTTT

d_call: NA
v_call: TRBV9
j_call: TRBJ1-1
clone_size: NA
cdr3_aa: CASSVESFSEAFF
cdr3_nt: TGTGCCAGCAGCGTAGAGTCGTTTTCGGAGGCTTTCTTT

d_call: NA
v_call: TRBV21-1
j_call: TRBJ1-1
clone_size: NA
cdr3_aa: CASSKGGTGGGTEAFF
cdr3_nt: TGTGCCAGCAGCAAAGGCGGGACAGGGGGCGGTACTGAAGCTTTCTTT

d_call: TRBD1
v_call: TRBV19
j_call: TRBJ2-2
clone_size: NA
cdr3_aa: CASTQGDTGELFF
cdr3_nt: TGTGCCAGTACGCAGGGGGACACCGGGGAGCTGTTTTTT

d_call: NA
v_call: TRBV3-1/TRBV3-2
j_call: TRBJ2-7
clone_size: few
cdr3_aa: CASRGAYEQYF
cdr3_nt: TGTGCCAGCAGGGGGGCGTACGAGCAGTACTTC

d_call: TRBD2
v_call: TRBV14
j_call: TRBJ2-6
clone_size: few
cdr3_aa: CASSPQVAGGRSGANVLTF
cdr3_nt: TGTGCCAGCAGCCCCCAGGTAGCGGGAGGGCGCTCTGGGGCCAACGTCCTGACTTTC

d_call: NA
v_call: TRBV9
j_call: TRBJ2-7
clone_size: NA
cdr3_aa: CASSVVDNPGTGSYEQYF
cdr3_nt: TGTGCCAGCAGCGTAGTGGACAACCCCGGGACTGGCTCCTACGAGCAGTACTTC

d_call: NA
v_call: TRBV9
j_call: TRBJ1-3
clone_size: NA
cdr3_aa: CASSPERVHSGNTIYF
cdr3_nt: TGTGCCAGCAGCCCTGAGAGGGTCCACTCTGGAAACACCATATATTTT

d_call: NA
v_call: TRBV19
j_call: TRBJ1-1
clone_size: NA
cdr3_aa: CASSLVPGNTEAFF
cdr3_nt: TGTGCCAGTAGTCTAGTGCCGGGGAACACTGAAGCTTTCTTT

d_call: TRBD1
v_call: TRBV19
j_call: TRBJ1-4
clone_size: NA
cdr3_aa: CASRGPPGQGPEKLFF
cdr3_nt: TGTGCCAGCAGGGGACCCCCGGGACAGGGTCCTGAAAAACTGTTTTTT

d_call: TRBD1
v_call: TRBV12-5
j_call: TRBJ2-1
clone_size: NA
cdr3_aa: CASGGTGTYNEQFF
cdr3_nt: TGTGCTAGTGGTGGGACAGGGACTTACAATGAGCAGTTCTTC

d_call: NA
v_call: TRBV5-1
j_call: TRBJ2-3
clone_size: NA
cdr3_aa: CASSLENRAGGADTQYF
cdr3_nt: TGCGCCAGCAGCTTGGAAAACAGGGCTGGTGGGGCAGATACGCAGTATTTT